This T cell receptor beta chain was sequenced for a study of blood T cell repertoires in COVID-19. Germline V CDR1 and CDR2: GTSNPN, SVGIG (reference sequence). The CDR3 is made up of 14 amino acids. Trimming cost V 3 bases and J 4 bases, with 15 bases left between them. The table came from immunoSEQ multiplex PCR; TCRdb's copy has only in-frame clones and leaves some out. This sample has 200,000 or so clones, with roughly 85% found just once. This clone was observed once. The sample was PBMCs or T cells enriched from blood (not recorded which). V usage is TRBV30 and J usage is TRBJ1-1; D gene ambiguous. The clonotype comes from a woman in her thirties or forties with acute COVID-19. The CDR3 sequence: CAWSEDLLGTEAFF. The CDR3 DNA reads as TGTGCCTGGAGCGAAGATCTCCTCGGCACTGAAGCTTTCTTT.